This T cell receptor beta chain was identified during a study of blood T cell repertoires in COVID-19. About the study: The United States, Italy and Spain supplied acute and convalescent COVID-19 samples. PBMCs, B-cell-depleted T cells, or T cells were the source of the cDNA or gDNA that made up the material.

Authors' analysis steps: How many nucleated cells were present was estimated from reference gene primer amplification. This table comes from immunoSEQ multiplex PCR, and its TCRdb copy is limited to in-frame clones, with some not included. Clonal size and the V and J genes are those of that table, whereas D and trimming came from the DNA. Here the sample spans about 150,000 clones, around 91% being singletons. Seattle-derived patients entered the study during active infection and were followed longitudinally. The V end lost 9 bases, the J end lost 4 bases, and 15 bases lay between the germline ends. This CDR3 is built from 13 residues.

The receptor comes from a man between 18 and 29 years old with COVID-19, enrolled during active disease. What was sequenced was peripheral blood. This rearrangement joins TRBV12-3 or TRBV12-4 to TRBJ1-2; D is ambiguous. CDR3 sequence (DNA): TGTGCCAGTCATCGGGAGGGCACCTATGGCTACACCTTC. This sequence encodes CASHREGTYGYTF.